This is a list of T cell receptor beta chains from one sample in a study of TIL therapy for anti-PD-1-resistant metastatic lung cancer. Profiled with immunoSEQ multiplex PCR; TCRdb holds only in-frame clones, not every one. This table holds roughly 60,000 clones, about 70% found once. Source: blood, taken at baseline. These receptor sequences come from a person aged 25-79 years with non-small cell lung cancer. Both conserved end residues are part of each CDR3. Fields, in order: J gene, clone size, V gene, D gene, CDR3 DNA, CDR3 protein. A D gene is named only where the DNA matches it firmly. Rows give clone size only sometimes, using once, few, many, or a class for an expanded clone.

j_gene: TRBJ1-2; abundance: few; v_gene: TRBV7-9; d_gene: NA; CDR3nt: TGTGCCAGCAGCTCCCAGACATTCGGGACGGGGGATGGCTACACCTTC; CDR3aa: CASSSQTFGTGDGYTF
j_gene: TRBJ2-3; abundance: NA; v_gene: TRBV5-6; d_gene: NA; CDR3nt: TGTGCCAGCAGCTTGAGTCTCGGCGGACGCACAGATACGCAGTATTTT; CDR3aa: CASSLSLGGRTDTQYF
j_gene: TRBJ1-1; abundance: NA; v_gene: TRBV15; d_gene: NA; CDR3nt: TGTGCCACCAGCAGAGATCCGGGACTGAACACTGAAGCTTTCTTT; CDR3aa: CATSRDPGLNTEAFF
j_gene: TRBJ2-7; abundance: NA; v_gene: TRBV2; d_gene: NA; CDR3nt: TGTGCCAGCAGCGGCTTAAGTAGCACCTACGAGCAGTACTTC; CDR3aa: CASSGLSSTYEQYF
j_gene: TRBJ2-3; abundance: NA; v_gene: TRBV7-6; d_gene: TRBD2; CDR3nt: TGTGCCAGCAGCTTAGCGGCTAGCGGGAGGGCCGATACGCAGTATTTT; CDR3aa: CASSLAASGRADTQYF
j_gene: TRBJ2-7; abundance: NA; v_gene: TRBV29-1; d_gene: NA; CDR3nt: TGCAGCGTTGAAGATCTCAGCGAGCAGTACTTC; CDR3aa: CSVEDLSEQYF
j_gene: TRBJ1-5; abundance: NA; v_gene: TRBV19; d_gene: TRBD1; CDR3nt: TGTGCCAGTAGTAACAGGGGAAGCAATCAGCCCCAGCATTTT; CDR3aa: CASSNRGSNQPQHF
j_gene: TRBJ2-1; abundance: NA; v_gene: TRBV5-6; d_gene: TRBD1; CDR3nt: TGTGCCAGCAGCGACAGGGGGACCTCTTGGAATGAGCAGTTCTTC; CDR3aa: CASSDRGTSWNEQFF
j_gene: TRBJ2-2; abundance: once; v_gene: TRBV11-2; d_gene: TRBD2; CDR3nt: TGTGCCAGCAGCACTAGGGCGGCGGGAGGGACCGGGGAGCTGTTTTTT; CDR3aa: CASSTRAAGGTGELFF
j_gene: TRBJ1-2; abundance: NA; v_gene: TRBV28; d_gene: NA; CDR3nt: TGTGCCAGCACCGTCCACAGGGACTATGGCTACACCTTC; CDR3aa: CASTVHRDYGYTF
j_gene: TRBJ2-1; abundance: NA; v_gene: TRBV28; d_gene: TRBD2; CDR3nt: TGTGCCAGCAGTTCCATTAGCGGGGGGACCAATGAGCAGTTCTTC; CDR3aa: CASSSISGGTNEQFF
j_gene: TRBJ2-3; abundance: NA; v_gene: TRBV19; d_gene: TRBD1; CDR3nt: TGTGCCAGTAGTATAATCGGGACAGCTAGCACAGATACGCAGTATTTT; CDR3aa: CASSIIGTASTDTQYF
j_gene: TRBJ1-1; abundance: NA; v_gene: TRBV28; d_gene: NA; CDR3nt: TGTGCCGTATCACAGGTTAACACTGAAGCTTTCTTT; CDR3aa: CAVSQVNTEAFF
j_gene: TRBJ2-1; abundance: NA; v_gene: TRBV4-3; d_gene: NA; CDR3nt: TGCGCCAGCAGCCAAGAGGCGACTGACTCCTACAATGAGCAGTTCTTC; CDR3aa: CASSQEATDSYNEQFF
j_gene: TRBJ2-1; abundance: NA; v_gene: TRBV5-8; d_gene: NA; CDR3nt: TGTGCCAGCAGCCTCTACGATGAGCAGTTCTTC; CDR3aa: CASSLYDEQFF
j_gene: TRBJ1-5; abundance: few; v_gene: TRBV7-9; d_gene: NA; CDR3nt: TGTGCCAGCAGCTTAGCAAACGGGGGGCAGCCCCAGCATTTT; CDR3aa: CASSLANGGQPQHF
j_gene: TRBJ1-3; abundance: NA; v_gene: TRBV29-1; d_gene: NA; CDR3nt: TGCAGCGTTCAACAGTTAGCAGGAAACACCATATATTTT; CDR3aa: CSVQQLAGNTIYF
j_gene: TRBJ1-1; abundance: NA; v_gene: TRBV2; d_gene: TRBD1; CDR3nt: TGTGCCACGGAAGAAGACAGGGACACTGAAGCTTTCTTT; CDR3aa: CATEEDRDTEAFF
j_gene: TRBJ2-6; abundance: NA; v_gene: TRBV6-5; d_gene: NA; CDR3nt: TGTGCCACATCTTTCGGGGGGCCTGGGGCCAACGTCCTGACTTTC; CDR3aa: CATSFGGPGANVLTF
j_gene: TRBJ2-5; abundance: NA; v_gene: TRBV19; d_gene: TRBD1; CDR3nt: TGTGCCAGTAGCCAGCTCTGGGACAGGGTGGTACCCCAGTACTTC; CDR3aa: CASSQLWDRVVPQYF
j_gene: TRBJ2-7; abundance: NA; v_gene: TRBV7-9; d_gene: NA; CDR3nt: TGTGCCAGCAGCTCGGGAGTAACCTACGAGCAGTACTTC; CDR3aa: CASSSGVTYEQYF
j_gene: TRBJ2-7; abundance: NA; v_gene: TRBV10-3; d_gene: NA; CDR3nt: TGTGCCATCAGTGAGTCCTTACAGGGATACGAGCAGTACTTC; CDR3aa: CAISESLQGYEQYF
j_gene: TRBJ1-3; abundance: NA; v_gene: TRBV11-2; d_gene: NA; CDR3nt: TGTGCCAGCAGCCTGGGGACCCTTCTTTACTCTGGAAACACCATATATTTT; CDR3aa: CASSLGTLLYSGNTIYF
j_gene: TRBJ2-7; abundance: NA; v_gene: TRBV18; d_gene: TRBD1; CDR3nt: TGTGCCAGCTCACCGACAGGGTTGCTCTACGAGCAGTACTTC; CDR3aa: CASSPTGLLYEQYF
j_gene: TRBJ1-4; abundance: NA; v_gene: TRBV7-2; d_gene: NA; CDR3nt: TGTGCCAGCAGCTTAATGGAAAAACTGTTTTTT; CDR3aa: CASSLMEKLFF
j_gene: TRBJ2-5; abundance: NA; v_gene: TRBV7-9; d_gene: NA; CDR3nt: TGTGCCAGCAGCTTCGAGGGGGGGTTTTTGGGTTACCAAGAGACCCAGTACTTC; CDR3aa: CASSFEGGFLGYQETQYF
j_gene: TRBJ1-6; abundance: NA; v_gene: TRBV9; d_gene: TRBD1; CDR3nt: TGTGCCAGCAGCGCACAGGGGGGCTATAATTCACCCCTCCACTTT; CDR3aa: CASSAQGGYNSPLHF
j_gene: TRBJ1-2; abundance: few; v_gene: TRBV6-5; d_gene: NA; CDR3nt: TGTGCCAGCATACGAGGAGCAGGGGCCTATGGCTACACCTTC; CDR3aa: CASIRGAGAYGYTF
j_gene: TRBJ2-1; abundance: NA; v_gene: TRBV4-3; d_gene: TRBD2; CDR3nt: TGCGCCAGCAGCCAAGACACCAGCGGGAGTCTGAATGAGCAGTTCTTC; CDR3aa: CASSQDTSGSLNEQFF
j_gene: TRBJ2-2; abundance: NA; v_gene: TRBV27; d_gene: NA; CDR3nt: TGTGCCAGCAGTTTTGTCCCCGGGATAGGGGACACCGGGGAGCTGTTTTTT; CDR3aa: CASSFVPGIGDTGELFF
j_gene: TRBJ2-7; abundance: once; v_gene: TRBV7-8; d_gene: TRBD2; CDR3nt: TGTGCCAGCAGCTTACAGCCTAGCGGGGGTCCCTACGAGCAGTACTTC; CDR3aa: CASSLQPSGGPYEQYF